The text below deals with one TCR beta chain. This sample is drawn from a study of T-cell reconstitution after alpha-beta-depleted transplantation in children. The V and J ends lost 5 bases and 0 bases, in that order; junction bases with no gene match: 5. The CDR3 is made up of 16 amino acids. Germline V gene lookup returns CDR1 DFQATT and CDR2 SNEGSKA (reference sequence). As it was prepared, the TCRbeta library received unique molecular identifiers. One entry per CDR3 protein results from TCRdb running MiXCR on the PCR reads. The table includes about 640,000 distinct CDR3 sequences, around 13% detected once.

V usage is TRBV20-1 and J usage is TRBJ2-3; 13 positions match TRBD2. The sample was PBMCs, mostly from graft donor cells, taken 360 days after TCRalphabeta/CD19-depleted stem cell transplant. The sequence came from a male patient aged 10 to 17 who had a stem cell transplant for acute myeloid leukemia, so the T cells may come from the graft donor. CDR3 nucleotides: TGCAGTGCTGACGGACTAGCGGGGGAAAGCACAGATACGCAGTATTTT. Translated, it gives CSADGLAGESTDTQYF.